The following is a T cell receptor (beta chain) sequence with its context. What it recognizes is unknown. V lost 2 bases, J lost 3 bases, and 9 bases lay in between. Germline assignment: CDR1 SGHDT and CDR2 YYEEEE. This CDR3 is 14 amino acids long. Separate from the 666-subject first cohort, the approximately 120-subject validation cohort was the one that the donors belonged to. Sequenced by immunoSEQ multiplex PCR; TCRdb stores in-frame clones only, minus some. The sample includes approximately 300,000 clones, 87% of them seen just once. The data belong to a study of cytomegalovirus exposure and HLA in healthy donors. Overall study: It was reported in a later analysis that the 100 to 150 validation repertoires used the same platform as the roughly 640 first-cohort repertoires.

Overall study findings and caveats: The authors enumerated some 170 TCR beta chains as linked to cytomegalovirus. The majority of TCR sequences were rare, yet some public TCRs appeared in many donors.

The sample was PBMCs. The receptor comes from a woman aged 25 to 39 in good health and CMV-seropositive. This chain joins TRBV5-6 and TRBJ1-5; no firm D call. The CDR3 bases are TGTGCCAGCAGCTTAAACCGCATCAATCAGCCCCAGCATTTT. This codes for CASSLNRINQPQHF. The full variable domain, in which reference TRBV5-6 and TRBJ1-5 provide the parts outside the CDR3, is DAGVTQSPTHLIKTRGQQVTLRCSPKSGHDTVSWYQQALGQGPQFIFQYYEEEERQRGNFPDRFSGHQFPNYSSELNVNALLLGDSALYLCASSLNRINQPQHFGDGTRLSIL.